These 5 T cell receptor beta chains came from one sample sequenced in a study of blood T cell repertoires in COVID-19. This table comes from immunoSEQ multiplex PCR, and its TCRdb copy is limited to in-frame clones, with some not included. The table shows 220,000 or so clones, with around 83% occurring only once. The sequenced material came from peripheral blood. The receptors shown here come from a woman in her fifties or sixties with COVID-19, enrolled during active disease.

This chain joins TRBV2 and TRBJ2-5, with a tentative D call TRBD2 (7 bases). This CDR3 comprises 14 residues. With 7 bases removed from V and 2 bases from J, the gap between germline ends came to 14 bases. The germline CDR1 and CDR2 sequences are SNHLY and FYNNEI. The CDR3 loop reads CASIGGRGQETQYF. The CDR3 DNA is TGTGCCAGCATAGGGGGGCGGGGGCAAGAGACCCAGTACTTC.

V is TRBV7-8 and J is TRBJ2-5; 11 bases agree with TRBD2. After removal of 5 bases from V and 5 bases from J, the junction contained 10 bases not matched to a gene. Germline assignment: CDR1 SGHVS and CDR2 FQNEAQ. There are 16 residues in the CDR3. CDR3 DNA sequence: TGTGCCAGCAGCCTCGGGACTAGCGGTCGGTGGGAGACCCAGTACTTC. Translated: CASSLGTSGRWETQYF.

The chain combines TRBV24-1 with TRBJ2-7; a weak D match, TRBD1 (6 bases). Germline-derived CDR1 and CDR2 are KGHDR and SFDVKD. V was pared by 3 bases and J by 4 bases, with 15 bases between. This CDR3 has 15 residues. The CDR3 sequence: CATSDQDRTKYEQYV. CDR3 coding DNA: TGTGCCACCAGTGATCAGGACAGAACGAAGTACGAGCAGTACGTC.

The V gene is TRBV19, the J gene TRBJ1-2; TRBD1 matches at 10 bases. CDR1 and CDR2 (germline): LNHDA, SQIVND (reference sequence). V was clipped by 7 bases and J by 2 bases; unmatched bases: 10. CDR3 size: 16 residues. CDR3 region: CASNLRGTGENYGYTF. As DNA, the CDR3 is TGTGCCAGTAACCTTCGGGGGACAGGGGAGAACTATGGCTACACCTTC.

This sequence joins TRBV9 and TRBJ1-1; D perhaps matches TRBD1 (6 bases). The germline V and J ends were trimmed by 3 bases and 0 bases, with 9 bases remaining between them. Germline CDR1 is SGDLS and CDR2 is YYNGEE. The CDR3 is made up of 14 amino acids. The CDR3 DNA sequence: TGTGCCAGCAGCGGAGGACAGTTGAACACTGAAGCTTTCTTT. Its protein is CASSGGQLNTEAFF.